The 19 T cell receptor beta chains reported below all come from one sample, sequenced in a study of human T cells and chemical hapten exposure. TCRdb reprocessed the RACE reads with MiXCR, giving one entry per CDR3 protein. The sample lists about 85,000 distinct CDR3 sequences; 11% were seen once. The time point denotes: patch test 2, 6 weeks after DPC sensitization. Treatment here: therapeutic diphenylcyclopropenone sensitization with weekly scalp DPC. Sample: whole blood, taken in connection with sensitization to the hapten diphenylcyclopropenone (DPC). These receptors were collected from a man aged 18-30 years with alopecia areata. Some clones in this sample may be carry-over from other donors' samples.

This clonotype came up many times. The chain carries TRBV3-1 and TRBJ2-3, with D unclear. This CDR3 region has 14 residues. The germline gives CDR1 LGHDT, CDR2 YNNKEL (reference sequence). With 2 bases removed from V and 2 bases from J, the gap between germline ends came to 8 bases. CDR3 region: CASSQLDPTDTQYF. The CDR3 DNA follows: TGTGCCAGCAGCCAACTTGATCCCACAGATACGCAGTATTTT.

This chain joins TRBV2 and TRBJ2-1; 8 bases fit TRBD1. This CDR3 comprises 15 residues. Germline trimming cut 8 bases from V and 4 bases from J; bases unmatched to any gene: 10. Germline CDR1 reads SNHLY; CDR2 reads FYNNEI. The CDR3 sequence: CASVGTGSSYNEQFF. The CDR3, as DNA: TGTGCCAGCGTAGGGACAGGCTCTTCGTACAATGAGCAGTTCTTC.

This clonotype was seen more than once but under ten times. The CDR3 here is CATKRRMVTGELFF. The CDR3 DNA is TGTGCCACCAAACGTCGGATGGTCACCGGGGAGCTGTTTTTT. The V gene is TRBV27, the J gene TRBJ2-2; the D is unclear. The CDR3 runs to 14 residues. V was shortened by 10 bases and J by 4 bases, with 16 bases between the two germline ends. Germline V gene data show CDR1 as MNHEY and CDR2 as SMNVEV (reference sequence).

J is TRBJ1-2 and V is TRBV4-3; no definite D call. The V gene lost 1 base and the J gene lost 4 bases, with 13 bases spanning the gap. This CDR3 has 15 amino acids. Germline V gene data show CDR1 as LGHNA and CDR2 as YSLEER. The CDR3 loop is CASSQAVGLGYGYTF. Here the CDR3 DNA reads TGCGCCAGCAGCCAAGCAGTTGGGCTGGGCTATGGCTACACCTTC.

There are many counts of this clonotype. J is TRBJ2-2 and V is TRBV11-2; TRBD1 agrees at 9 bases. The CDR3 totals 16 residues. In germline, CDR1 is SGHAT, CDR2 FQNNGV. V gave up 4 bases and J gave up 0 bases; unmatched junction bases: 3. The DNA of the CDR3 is TGTGCCAGCAGCTCTAACAGGGGGCCGAACACCGGGGAGCTGTTTTTT. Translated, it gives CASSSNRGPNTGELFF.

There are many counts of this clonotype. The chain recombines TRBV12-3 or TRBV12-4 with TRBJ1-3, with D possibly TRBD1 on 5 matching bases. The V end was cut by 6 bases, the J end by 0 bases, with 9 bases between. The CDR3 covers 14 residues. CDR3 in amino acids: CASREDSSGNTIYF. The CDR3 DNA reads TGTGCCAGCAGAGAAGACAGCTCTGGAAACACCATATATTTT.

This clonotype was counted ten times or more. The CDR3 sequence is CASSVRSGQETQYF. The CDR3, as DNA: TGTGCCAGCAGCGTCCGGAGTGGGCAGGAGACCCAGTACTTC. The gene calls are TRBV11-2 and TRBJ2-5; unclear D gene. The germline V gene encodes CDR1 SGHAT and CDR2 FQNNGV. The CDR3 contains 14 residues. Trimming pared 5 bases from V and 5 bases from J, leaving 15 bases between.

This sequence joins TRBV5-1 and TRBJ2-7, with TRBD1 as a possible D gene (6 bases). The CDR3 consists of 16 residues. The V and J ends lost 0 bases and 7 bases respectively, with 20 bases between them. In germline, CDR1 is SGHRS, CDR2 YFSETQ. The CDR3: CASSLASGGEFYEQYF. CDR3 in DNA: TGCGCCAGCAGCTTGGCCTCTGGGGGCGAGTTTTATGAGCAGTACTTC. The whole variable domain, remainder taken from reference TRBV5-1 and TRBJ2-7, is KAGVTQTPRYLIKTRGQQVTLSCSPISGHRSVSWYQQTPGQGLQFLFEYFSETQRNKGNFPGRFSGRQFSNSRSEMNVSTLELGDSALYLCASSLASGGEFYEQYFGPGTRLTVT.

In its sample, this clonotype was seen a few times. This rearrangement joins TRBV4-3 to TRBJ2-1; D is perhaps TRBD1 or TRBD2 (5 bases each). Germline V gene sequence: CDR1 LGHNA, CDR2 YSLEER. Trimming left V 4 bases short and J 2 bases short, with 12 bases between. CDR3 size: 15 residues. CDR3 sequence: CASSPGTAAYNEQFF. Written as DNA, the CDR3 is TGCGCCAGCAGCCCTGGGACGGCCGCCTACAATGAGCAGTTCTTC.

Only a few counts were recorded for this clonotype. The CDR3 DNA sequence: TGTGCCAGCAGGGCAGGGGGCGCCGGCTATGGCTACACCTTC. Its protein product is CASRAGGAGYGYTF. The V and J genes are TRBV28 and TRBJ1-2; 8 bases align to TRBD1. Germline CDR1 is MDHEN and CDR2 is SYDVKM. V was clipped by 6 bases and J by 4 bases; unmatched bases: 7. The CDR3 spans 14 residues.

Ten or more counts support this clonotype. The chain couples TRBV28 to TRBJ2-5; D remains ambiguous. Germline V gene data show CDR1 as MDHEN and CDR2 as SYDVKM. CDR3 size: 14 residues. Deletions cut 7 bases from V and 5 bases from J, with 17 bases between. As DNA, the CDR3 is TGTGCCAGCACCGTCGCAGGCGCGCAGGAGACCCAGTACTTC. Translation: CASTVAGAQETQYF.

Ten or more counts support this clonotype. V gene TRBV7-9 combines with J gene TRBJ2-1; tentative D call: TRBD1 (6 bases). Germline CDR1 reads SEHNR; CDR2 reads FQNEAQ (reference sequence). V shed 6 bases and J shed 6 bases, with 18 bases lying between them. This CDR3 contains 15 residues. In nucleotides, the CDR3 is TGTGCCAGCAGTCCGCCAGGGGCAGGGTCCAATGAGCAGTTCTTC. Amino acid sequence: CASSPPGAGSNEQFF.

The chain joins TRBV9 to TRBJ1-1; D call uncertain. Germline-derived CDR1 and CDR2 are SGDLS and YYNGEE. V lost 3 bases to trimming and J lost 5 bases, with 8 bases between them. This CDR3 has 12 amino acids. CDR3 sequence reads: CASSGRGTEAFF. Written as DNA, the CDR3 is TGTGCCAGCAGCGGACGGGGAACTGAAGCTTTCTTT.

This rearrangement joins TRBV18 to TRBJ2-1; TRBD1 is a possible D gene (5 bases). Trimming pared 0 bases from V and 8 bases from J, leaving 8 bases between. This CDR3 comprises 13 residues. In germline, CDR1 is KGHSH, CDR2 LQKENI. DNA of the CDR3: TGTGCCAGCTCACCACCGGGCAGGGATGAGCAGTTCTTC. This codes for CASSPPGRDEQFF. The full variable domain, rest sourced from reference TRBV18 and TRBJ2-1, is NAGVMQNPRHLVRRRGQEARLRCSPMKGHSHVYWYRQLPEEGLKFMVYLQKENIIDESGMPKERFSAEFPKEGPSILRIQQVVRGDSAAYFCASSPPGRDEQFFGPGTRLTVL.

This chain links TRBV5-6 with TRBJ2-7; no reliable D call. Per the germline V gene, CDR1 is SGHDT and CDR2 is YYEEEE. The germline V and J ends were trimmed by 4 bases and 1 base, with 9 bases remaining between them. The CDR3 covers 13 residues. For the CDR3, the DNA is TGTGCCAGCAGCCGCGGCGATTCCTACGAGCAGTACGTC. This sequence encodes CASSRGDSYEQYV.

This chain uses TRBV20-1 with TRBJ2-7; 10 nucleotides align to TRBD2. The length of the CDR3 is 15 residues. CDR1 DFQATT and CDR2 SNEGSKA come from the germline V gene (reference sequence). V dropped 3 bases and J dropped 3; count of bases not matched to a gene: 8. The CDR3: CSARVGTSDFYEQYF. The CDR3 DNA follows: TGCAGTGCTAGGGTCGGGACTAGCGACTTCTACGAGCAGTACTTC.

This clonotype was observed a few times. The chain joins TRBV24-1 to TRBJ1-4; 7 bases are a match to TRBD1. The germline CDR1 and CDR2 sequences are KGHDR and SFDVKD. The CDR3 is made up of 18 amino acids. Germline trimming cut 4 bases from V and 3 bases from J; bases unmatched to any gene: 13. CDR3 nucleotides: TGTGCCACCAGTGAACTCGGACAGGTTCGGTATCCTAATGAAAAACTGTTTTTT. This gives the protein CATSELGQVRYPNEKLFF.

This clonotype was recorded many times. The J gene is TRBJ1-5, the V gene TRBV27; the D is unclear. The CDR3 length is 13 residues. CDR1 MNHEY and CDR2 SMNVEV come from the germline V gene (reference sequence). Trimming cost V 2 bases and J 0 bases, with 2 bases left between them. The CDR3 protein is CASSLISNQPQHF. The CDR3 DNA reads TGTGCCAGCAGTTTAATTAGCAATCAGCCCCAGCATTTT.

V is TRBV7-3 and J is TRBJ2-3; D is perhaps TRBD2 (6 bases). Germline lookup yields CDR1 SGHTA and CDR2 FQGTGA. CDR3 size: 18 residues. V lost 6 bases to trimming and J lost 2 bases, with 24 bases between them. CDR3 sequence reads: CASSPLGRQGGLTDTQYF. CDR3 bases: TGTGCCAGCAGTCCCCTGGGGAGGCAGGGAGGCCTCACAGATACGCAGTATTTT.